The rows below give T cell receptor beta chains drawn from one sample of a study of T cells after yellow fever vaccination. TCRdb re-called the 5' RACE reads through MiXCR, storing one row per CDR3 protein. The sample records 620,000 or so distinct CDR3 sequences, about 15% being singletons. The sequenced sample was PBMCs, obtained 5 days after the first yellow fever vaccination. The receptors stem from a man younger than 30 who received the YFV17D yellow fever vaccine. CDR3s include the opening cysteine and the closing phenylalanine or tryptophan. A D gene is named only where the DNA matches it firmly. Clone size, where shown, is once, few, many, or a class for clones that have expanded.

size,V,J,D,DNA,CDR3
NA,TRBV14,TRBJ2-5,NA,TGTGCCAGCAGCCAATTCCTCCAAGAGACCCAGTACTTC,CASSQFLQETQYF
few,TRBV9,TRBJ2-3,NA,TGTGCCAGCAGCGTAGGAGGTAGAGCAGATACGCAGTATTTT,CASSVGGRADTQYF
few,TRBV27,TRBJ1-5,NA,TGTGCCAGCAGTTTATACGAGGGTAGGGCTCAGCCCCAGCATTTT,CASSLYEGRAQPQHF
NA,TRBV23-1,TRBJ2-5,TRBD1,TGCGCCAGCAGGTGGTCGGGACAGTTCCAAGAGACCCAGTACTTC,CASRWSGQFQETQYF
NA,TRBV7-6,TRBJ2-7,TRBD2,TGTGCCAGCAGCTTAGCATCCGGACTAGCGGGGGGGCAGGCCGAGCAGTACTTC,CASSLASGLAGGQAEQYF
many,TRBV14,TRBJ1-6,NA,TGTGCCAGCAGCTCTCGGGCAGATTCACCCCTCCACTTT,CASSSRADSPLHF
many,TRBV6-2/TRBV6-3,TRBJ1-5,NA,TGTGCCAGCACCACGGTCCCGTTTTCGCAGCCCCAGCATTTT,CASTTVPFSQPQHF
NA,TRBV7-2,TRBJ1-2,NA,TGTGCCAGCAGCTTGGGGCGAAGGACCTATGGCTACACCTTC,CASSLGRRTYGYTF
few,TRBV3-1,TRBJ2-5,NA,TGTGCCAGCAGCCAAGAGGGCAGAGAAGAGACCCAGTACTTC,CASSQEGREETQYF
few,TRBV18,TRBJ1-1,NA,TGTGCCAGCTCACCGCCAGGGTTCATGAACACTGAAGCTTTCTTT,CASSPPGFMNTEAFF
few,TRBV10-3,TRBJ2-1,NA,TGTGCCATCAGGGACAGGGAGGGAAACAATGAGCAGTTCTTC,CAIRDREGNNEQFF
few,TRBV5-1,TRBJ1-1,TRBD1,TGCGCCAGCAGCTCGGGACAGCCCGAAGCTTTCTTT,CASSSGQPEAFF
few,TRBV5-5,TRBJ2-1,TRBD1,TGTGCCAGCAGCTTGATGGGGACAGGGGTTAATGAGCAGTTCTTC,CASSLMGTGVNEQFF
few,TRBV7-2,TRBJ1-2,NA,TGTGCCAGCAGCCCGCGGACGCGTCGAGACTATGGCTACACCTTC,CASSPRTRRDYGYTF
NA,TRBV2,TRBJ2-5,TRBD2,TGTGCCAGCGAGACTAGCGGGGGGGCGGTCGGAGAGACCCAGTACTTC,CASETSGGAVGETQYF
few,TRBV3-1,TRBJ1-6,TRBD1,TGTGCCAGCAGCCAGTCGACAGGGTCTATGTCACCCCTCCACTTT,CASSQSTGSMSPLHF
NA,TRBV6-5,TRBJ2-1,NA,TGTACCAGCAGTTACTCGCAGGGGCGAACCGATGAGCAGTTCTTC,CTSSYSQGRTDEQFF
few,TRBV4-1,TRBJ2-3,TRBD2,TGCGCCAGCAGCCAAGAACCGGGACTAGCGGGGTTTGATACGCAGTATTTT,CASSQEPGLAGFDTQYF
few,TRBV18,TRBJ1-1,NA,TGTGCCAGCTCACCGGTAGTTCCCCCTGGGGATGAAGCTTTCTTT,CASSPVVPPGDEAFF
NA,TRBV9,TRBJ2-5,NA,TGTGCCAGCAGCGACGGGCTAGGGAAGGAGACCCAGTACTTC,CASSDGLGKETQYF
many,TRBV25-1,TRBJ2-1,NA,TGTGCCAGCAGTGAATTGAGGGGCTCCGACGGTGAGCAGTTCTTC,CASSELRGSDGEQFF
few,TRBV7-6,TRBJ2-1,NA,TGTGCCAGCAGCTTATTGTTCCGCTCCTACAATGAGCAGTTCTTC,CASSLLFRSYNEQFF